The TCR beta chain described here comes from a study of cytomegalovirus exposure and HLA in healthy donors. Study findings and constraints: Sequencing likely caused a cluster of highly shared sequence variants.

Healthy bone marrow donors supplied every sample. Likely unrecorded immune exposures existed in these nominally healthy donors. Of note for this clone: Its specificity is not known.

The PCR was carried out with 60 Vbeta primers and 13 Jbeta primers. In the source study's methods: As a later analysis found, there were 80 million or so unique TCR beta chains, of which some 10 million were shared. Data came from immunoSEQ multiplex PCR; TCRdb stores just in-frame clones and leaves some out. That table is the source of V, J and clone size, and D and trimming were worked out from the DNA. The sample lists under 250,000 clones, roughly 84% occurring once. The sequencing input was PBMCs. The sequence was collected from a boy between 2 and 10 years old in good health and CMV-seronegative.

The CDR3 DNA reads TGTGCCAGCAGCACTCCCCTCGGGGGATCGTCCTACAATGAGCAGTTCTTC. Its translation is CASSTPLGGSSYNEQFF. This chain connects TRBV9 to TRBJ2-1, with D possibly being TRBD2 (6 bases). V gave up 4 bases and J gave up 1 base, with 18 bases separating them. Germline CDR1 reads SGDLS; CDR2 reads YYNGEE. This CDR3 comprises 17 residues.